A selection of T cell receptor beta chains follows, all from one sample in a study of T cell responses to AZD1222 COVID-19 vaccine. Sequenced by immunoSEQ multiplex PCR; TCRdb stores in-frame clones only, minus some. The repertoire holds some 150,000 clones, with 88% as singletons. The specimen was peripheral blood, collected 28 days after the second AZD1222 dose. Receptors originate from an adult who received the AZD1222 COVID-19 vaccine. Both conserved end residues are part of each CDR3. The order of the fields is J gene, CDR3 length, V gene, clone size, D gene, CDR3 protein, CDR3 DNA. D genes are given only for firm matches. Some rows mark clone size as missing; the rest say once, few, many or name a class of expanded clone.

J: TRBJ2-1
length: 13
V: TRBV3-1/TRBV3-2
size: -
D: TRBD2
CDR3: CASSQEERGEQFF
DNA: TGTGCCAGCAGCCAAGAGGAGCGGGGGGAGCAGTTCTTC

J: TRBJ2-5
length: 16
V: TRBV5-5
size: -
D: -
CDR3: CASSYPHVKYQETQYF
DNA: TGTGCCAGCAGCTACCCCCACGTAAAGTACCAAGAGACCCAGTACTTC

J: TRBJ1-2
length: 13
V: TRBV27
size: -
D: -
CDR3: CASSFGGGYGYTF
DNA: TGTGCCAGCAGTTTTGGGGGAGGGTATGGCTACACCTTC

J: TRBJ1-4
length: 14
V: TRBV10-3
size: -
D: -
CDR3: CAIRDQGKGEKLFF
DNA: TGTGCCATCAGGGATCAGGGGAAGGGTGAAAAACTGTTTTTT

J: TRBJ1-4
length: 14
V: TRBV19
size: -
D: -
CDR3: CASIGRELNEKLFF
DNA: TGTGCCAGTATAGGCAGGGAACTTAATGAAAAACTGTTTTTT

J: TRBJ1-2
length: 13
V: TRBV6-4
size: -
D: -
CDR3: CASSEDGRSGYTF
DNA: TGTGCCAGCAGTGAGGACGGACGGTCTGGCTACACCTTC

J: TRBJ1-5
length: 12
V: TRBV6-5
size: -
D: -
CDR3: CASAGQNQPQHF
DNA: TGTGCCAGCGCAGGACAGAATCAGCCCCAGCATTTT

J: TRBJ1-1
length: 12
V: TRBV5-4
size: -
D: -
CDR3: CASSLVGTVAFF
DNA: TGTGCCAGCAGCTTGGTGGGCACGGTGGCTTTCTTT

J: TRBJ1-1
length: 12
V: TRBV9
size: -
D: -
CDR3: CASGQQNTEAFF
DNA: TGTGCCAGCGGACAGCAGAACACTGAAGCTTTCTTT

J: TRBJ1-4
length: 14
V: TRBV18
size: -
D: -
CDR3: CASSLDSSNEKLFF
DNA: TGTGCCAGCTCCCTGGACAGCTCGAATGAAAAACTGTTTTTT

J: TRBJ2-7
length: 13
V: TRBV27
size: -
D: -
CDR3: CASGTPGLGAQYF
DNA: TGTGCCAGCGGGACCCCGGGCCTCGGGGCGCAGTACTTC

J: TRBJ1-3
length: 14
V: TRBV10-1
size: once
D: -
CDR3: CASSGPGPGNTIYF
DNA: TGCGCCAGCAGCGGACCAGGTCCTGGAAACACCATATATTTT

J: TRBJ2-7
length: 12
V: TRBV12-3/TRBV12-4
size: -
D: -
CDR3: CASSLSGNEQYF
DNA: TGTGCCAGCAGTTTATCGGGCAACGAGCAGTACTTC

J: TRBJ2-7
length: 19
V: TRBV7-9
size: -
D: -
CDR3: CASSLEVGFLGQRSYEQYF
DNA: TGTGCCAGCAGCTTAGAAGTCGGGTTCCTCGGACAGAGATCCTACGAGCAGTACTTC

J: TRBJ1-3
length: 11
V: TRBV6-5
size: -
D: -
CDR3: CASRFGNTIYF
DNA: TGTGCCAGCAGGTTTGGAAACACCATATATTTT

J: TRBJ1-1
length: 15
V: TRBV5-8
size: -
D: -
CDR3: CASSLGRSLHRGAFF
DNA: TGTGCCAGCAGCTTGGGACGTTCCCTGCACCGGGGAGCTTTCTTT

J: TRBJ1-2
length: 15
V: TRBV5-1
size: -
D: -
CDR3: CASSFDAGDESGYTF
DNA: TGCGCCAGCAGCTTTGACGCCGGCGATGAATCTGGCTACACCTTC

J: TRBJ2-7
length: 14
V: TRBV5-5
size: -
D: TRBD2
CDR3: CASSLLAGAYEQYF
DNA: TGTGCCAGCAGCTTGCTAGCGGGGGCCTACGAGCAGTACTTC

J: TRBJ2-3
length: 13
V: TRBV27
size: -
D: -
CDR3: CASRRTSTDTQYF
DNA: TGTGCCAGCAGGCGGACTAGCACAGATACGCAGTATTTT

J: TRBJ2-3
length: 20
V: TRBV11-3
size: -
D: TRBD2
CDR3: CASSSRTHTSGLTKENTQYF
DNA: TGTGCCAGCAGCTCCCGAACCCACACTAGCGGACTCACCAAGGAAAATACGCAGTATTTT

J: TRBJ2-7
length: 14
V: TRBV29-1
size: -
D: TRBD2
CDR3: CSVWGGSESYEQYF
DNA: TGCAGCGTTTGGGGAGGGAGCGAGTCCTACGAGCAGTACTTC

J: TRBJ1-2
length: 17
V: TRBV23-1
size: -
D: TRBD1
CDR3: CASNPAGGAVGNYGYTF
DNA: TGCGCCAGCAATCCAGCAGGGGGGGCAGTAGGTAACTATGGCTACACCTTC

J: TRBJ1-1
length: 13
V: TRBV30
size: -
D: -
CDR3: CAWSVDSRGKAFF
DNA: TGTGCCTGGAGTGTTGACTCTAGGGGGAAAGCTTTCTTT